What follows is one T cell receptor beta chain and its context. The sample belongs to a study of blood T cell repertoires in COVID-19. On the study more broadly: Samples came from the United States, Italy and Spain, spanning acute and convalescent COVID-19.

Per the authors' pipeline: Amplification with reference gene primers provided the estimates of nucleated cell counts. Sequencing used immunoSEQ multiplex PCR; TCRdb keeps in-frame clones, though not all of them. Clone size and V and J calls were adopted from that table, with D and trimming inferred from the DNA. Among about 140,000 clones listed, 80% to 85% were seen once. The V end lost 11 bases, the J end lost 2 bases, and 17 bases lay between the germline ends. Germline assignment: CDR1 MDHEN and CDR2 SYDVKM. This CDR3 has 14 amino acids. V usage is TRBV28 and J usage is TRBJ2-3; a weak D match, TRBD2 (5 bases). The sequenced sample consisted of peripheral blood. The TCR comes from an older woman with acute or convalescent COVID-19. The CDR3 nucleotides read TGTGCCCACGCCGCGGGCAGCTTCACAGATACGCAGTATTTT. Protein sequence: CAHAAGSFTDTQYF.